These 22 T cell receptor beta chains came from one sample sequenced in a study of regulatory T cells in long-lasting Graves disease. The time point denotes: persistent/refractory GD, antithyroid drugs over 5 years with positive TRAb. There was RNA extracted from PBMCs, and the TCR library was made from it. Sequencing libraries for TCR beta were prepared with iRepertoire HTBI primers and Arm-PCR of CDR3 regions. TCRdb reprocessed the multiplex PCR reads with MiXCR, giving one entry per CDR3 protein. This sample has about 660,000 distinct CDR3 sequences; around 30% occur once, and the top ten carry 40% to 55%. The starting material was peripheral blood mononuclear cells (PBMCs), obtained when the disease was refractory, from a patient treated with antithyroid drugs. Source of these receptors: a female donor with Graves disease.

Many counts were recorded for this clonotype. This chain joins TRBV5-1 and TRBJ2-7; D unclear. The V gene's germline CDR1 is SGHRS and CDR2 YFSETQ. V lost 4 bases and J lost 3, with 14 bases in between. The CDR3 totals 14 residues. The CDR3 loop reads CASSPTGRSYEQYF. The CDR3 bases are TGCGCCAGCAGCCCAACTGGACGAAGCTACGAGCAGTACTTC. The full variable domain, in which reference TRBV5-1 and TRBJ2-7 provide the parts outside the CDR3, is KAGVTQTPRYLIKTRGQQVTLSCSPISGHRSVSWYQQTPGQGLQFLFEYFSETQRNKGNFPGRFSGRQFSNSRSEMNVSTLELGDSALYLCASSPTGRSYEQYFGPGTRLTVT.

The gene calls are TRBV15 and TRBJ1-4; D perhaps matches TRBD1 (5 bases). The V end was cut by 8 bases, the J end by 6 bases, with 13 bases between. The CDR3 runs 13 residues. The germline V gene encodes CDR1 LNHNV and CDR2 YYDKDF (reference sequence). The CDR3 nucleotides are TGTGCCACCGGGGGGGGGTCAGATGAAAAACTGTTTTTT. It encodes CATGGGSDEKLFF.

With regard to this clonotype: A junction boundary mismatches the germline segment, possibly from a read error. The CDR3 DNA follows: TGTGCCACCAGCGGAGATAGCGGGAGCGTGGAGACCCAGTACTTC. Residues: CATSGDSGSVETQYF. The rearrangement links TRBV15 to TRBJ2-5; 9 positions match TRBD2. From germline, CDR1 is LNHNV and CDR2 YYDKDF (reference sequence). This CDR3 comprises 15 residues. Drawing the rest from reference TRBV15 and TRBJ2-5, the complete variable domain is DAMVIQNPRYQVTQFGKPVTLSCSQTLNHNVMYWYQQKSSQAPKLLFHYYDKDFNNEADTPDNFQSRRPNTSFCFLDIRSPGLGDTAMYLCATSGDSGSVETQYFGPGTRLLVL.

This chain joins TRBV29-1 and TRBJ1-2, with TRBD1 matching over 9 bases. The germline V gene has CDR1 SQVTM and CDR2 ANQGSEA. This CDR3 has 14 amino acids. V gave up 5 bases and J gave up 5 bases; unmatched junction bases: 9. CDR3 DNA: TGCAGCGTTTTGGGACAGGGAAGACATTATGGCTACACCTTC. This encodes CSVLGQGRHYGYTF.

This clonotype was detected a few times. One junction end does not reproduce the germline sequence, and a read error may be involved. The chain couples TRBV30 to TRBJ2-4; D remains unclear. Germline CDR1 reads GTSNPN; CDR2 reads SVGIG (reference sequence). This CDR3 region has 13 residues. The CDR3, as DNA: TGCGCCGCTCTGCCACGGGCCAAAAACATTCAGTACTTC. This sequence encodes CAALPRAKNIQYF.

This clonotype was seen at least ten times. The chain carries TRBV30 and TRBJ1-2; the D is unclear. CDR3 length: 12 residues. Germline V CDR1 and CDR2: GTSNPN, SVGIG (reference sequence). V was shortened by 2 bases and J by 10 bases, with 14 bases between the two germline ends. CDR3 sequence reads: CAWSPDLIFYTF. The DNA of the CDR3 is TGTGCCTGGAGTCCCGACCTCATCTTCTACACCTTC.

This clonotype was seen at least ten times. The CDR3 sequence is CASSLVRRQSQETQYF. As DNA, the CDR3 is TGTGCCAGCAGCTTAGTGCGGCGGCAGTCCCAAGAGACCCAGTACTTC. This chain links TRBV11-2 with TRBJ2-5; D not certain. CDR1 is SGHAT and CDR2 is FQNNGV in the germline V gene. Trimming stripped 1 base from V and 1 base from J, with 13 bases between. The CDR3 runs 16 residues.

This clonotype was found a few times. The chain is built from TRBV10-1 and TRBJ1-1; TRBD1 aligns across 10 bases. The CDR3 sequence is 13 residues long. CDR1 is WNHNN and CDR2 is SYGVQD in the germline V gene (reference sequence). The V segment lost 2 bases and the J segment 7 bases; nucleotides outside the gene matches: 1. CDR3 protein: CASSEGTGVEAFF. The CDR3 DNA follows: TGCGCCAGCAGTGAGGGGACAGGGGTTGAAGCTTTCTTT.

This clonotype was counted a few times. The rearrangement links TRBV6-1 to TRBJ1-4; possible D gene TRBD1, 5 bases. CDR3 length equals 15 residues. CDR1 and CDR2 from the germline V gene are MNHNS and SASEGT. The V gene lost 7 bases and the J gene lost 6 bases, with 18 bases spanning the gap. CDR3 DNA: TGTGCCAGCACCCTTGCCAGGGCTCAGTATGAAAAACTGTTTTTT. It is translated as CASTLARAQYEKLFF.

Ten or more counts support this clonotype. The J gene is TRBJ1-1, the V gene TRBV2, with unresolved D. The CDR3 is 16 amino acids. Trimming left V 0 bases short and J 0 bases short, with 11 bases between. CDR1 and CDR2 (germline): SNHLY, FYNNEI. The CDR3 here is CASSEALGSVNTEAFF. The DNA of the CDR3 is TGTGCCAGCAGTGAAGCGCTTGGGTCAGTGAACACTGAAGCTTTCTTT.

The CDR3 DNA sequence: TGTGCCAGTAGTATCCCGACAGGCCATGGCTACACCTTC. It codes for CASSIPTGHGYTF. V usage is TRBV19 and J usage is TRBJ1-2; TRBD1 is a possible D gene (6 bases). V lost 3 bases to trimming and J lost 6 bases, with 11 bases between them. This CDR3 has 13 residues. The germline V gene has CDR1 LNHDA and CDR2 SQIVND (reference sequence).

This sequence joins TRBV15 and TRBJ2-2; 7 bases map to TRBD2. The trim removed 5 bases at V and 1 base at J, leaving 7 bases unmatched. Per germline, CDR1 LNHNV and CDR2 YYDKDF (reference sequence). The CDR3 loop spans 16 amino acids. The CDR3, as DNA: TGTGCCACCAGCTCTCGGGAGCGGGAGAACACCGGGGAGCTGTTTTTT. Protein sequence: CATSSRERENTGELFF.

The chain combines TRBV20-1 with TRBJ2-5, with D possibly called TRBD1 or TRBD2 (5 bases each). This CDR3 is 14 amino acids long. The germline V and J ends were trimmed by 3 bases and 5 bases, with 16 bases remaining between them. CDR1 and CDR2 from the germline V gene are DFQATT and SNEGSKA (reference sequence). CDR3 amino acids: CSASFGTPRETQYF. DNA of the CDR3: TGCAGTGCTAGTTTCGGGACCCCCAGGGAGACCCAGTACTTC.

This chain connects TRBV19 to TRBJ1-6, with a possible D match to TRBD1 (6 bases). The V end was cut by 3 bases, the J end by 10 bases, with 13 bases between. The CDR3 totals 14 residues. Germline CDR1 reads LNHDA; CDR2 reads SQIVND (reference sequence). The CDR3 DNA reads TGTGCCAGTAGTATGACAGGCTTGGAGTCACCCCTCCACTTT. Amino acid sequence: CASSMTGLESPLHF.

The table lists this clonotype with a few counts. The chain is built from TRBV7-9 and TRBJ1-5; 8 positions agree with TRBD1. CDR1 is SEHNR and CDR2 is FQNEAQ in the germline V gene (reference sequence). CDR3 size: 14 residues. The V and J ends lost 5 bases and 5 bases, in that order; junction bases with no gene match: 5. DNA for the CDR3: TGTGCCAGCAGCCAACAGGGGGTTCATCAGCCCCAGCATTTT. Protein: CASSQQGVHQPQHF.

The rearrangement uses TRBV30 and TRBJ1-2; D uncertain. Germline V lookup: CDR1 GTSNPN, CDR2 SVGIG (reference sequence). CDR3 length equals 12 residues. The germline V and J ends were trimmed by 6 bases and 2 bases, with 10 bases remaining between them. The CDR3 bases are TGTGCCTGCCTTTCGGGGAACTATGGCTACACCTTC. Translating it yields CACLSGNYGYTF. Together with reference TRBV30 and TRBJ1-2, the CDR3 gives the full variable domain: SQTIHQWPATLVQPVGSPLSLECTVEGTSNPNLYWYRQAAGRGLQLLFYSVGIGQISSEVPQNLSASRPQDRQFILSSKKLLLSDSGFYLCACLSGNYGYTFGSGTRLTVV.

This clonotype was picked up many times. The CDR3 region is CASSVDMAKTGELFF. Here the CDR3 DNA reads TGTGCCAGCAGTGTTGACATGGCTAAAACCGGGGAGCTGTTTTTT. The chain uses TRBV6-1 and TRBJ2-2; no definite D call. Germline V CDR1 and CDR2: MNHNS, SASEGT. The CDR3 is 15 residues long. V lost 4 bases to trimming and J lost 5 bases, with 14 bases between them.

The chain couples TRBV29-1 to TRBJ2-2; 12 bases line up with TRBD2. V was clipped by 7 bases and J by 1 base; unmatched bases: 4. This CDR3 comprises 15 residues. The V gene's germline CDR1 is SQVTM and CDR2 ANQGSEA. CDR3 region: CSGKTSGGNTGELFF. In nucleotides, the CDR3 is TGCAGCGGGAAGACTAGCGGGGGGAACACCGGGGAGCTGTTTTTT.

This clonotype has just a few counts. The rearrangement joins TRBV6-5 to TRBJ1-2; D may be TRBD1 (5 bases). CDR1 and CDR2 from the germline V gene are MNHEY and SVGAGI. The V gene lost 0 bases and the J gene lost 8 bases, with 10 bases spanning the gap. The CDR3 is made up of 13 amino acids. This CDR3 is CASSYSRDRGYTF. The CDR3 DNA reads as TGTGCCAGCAGTTACTCCAGGGATCGGGGCTACACCTTC.

The chain joins TRBV19 to TRBJ1-1; possible D gene TRBD1, 5 bases. Between the trimmed V and J ends, which lost 6 bases and 0 bases, there was a span of 17 bases. The CDR3 extends over 16 amino acids. Germline V gives CDR1 LNHDA, CDR2 SQIVND (reference sequence). In DNA, the CDR3 is TGTGCCAGTAGGAACAGGACTCACCTACTGAACACTGAAGCTTTCTTT. Encoded protein: CASRNRTHLLNTEAFF.

This clonotype has at least ten counts. The rearrangement links TRBV28 to TRBJ1-1; D gene unclear. Deletions cut 8 bases from V and 5 bases from J, with 9 bases between. Germline assignment: CDR1 MDHEN and CDR2 SYDVKM. The CDR3 totals 11 residues. As DNA, the CDR3 is TGTGCCAGCGAACGGGGAACTGAAGCTTTCTTT. This codes for CASERGTEAFF.

This clonotype was recorded a few times. J is TRBJ1-4 and V is TRBV27; D possibly corresponds to TRBD1 (6 bases). Trimming took 1 base from V and 7 from J, leaving 13 bases between them. The CDR3 has 15 residues. The V gene's germline CDR1 is MNHEY and CDR2 SMNVEV (reference sequence). CDR3 loop: CASSLFGGQSEKLFF. The CDR3 DNA reads as TGTGCCAGCAGTTTATTCGGGGGGCAAAGTGAAAAACTGTTTTTT.